These T cell receptor beta chains were read from a single sample in a study of blood T cell repertoires in COVID-19. Profiling relied on immunoSEQ multiplex PCR, and the TCRdb table lists in-frame clones only, not all of them. This table has under 200,000 clones, 82% appearing once. Sequenced input: peripheral blood. The origin of the receptors is a woman aged 55-75 years with COVID-19, enrolled during active disease. Both conserved end residues are part of each CDR3. The D gene is left open where the match is weak. Size is omitted from some rows. Given values are once, few, many or a class for expanded clones.

D gene: TRBD1
V gene: TRBV5-5
J gene: TRBJ1-3
clone size: .
CDR3 length: 14
CDR3 DNA: TGTGCCAGCAGCACCCGGACAGGGGGAAACACCATATATTTT
CDR3 protein: CASSTRTGGNTIYF

D gene: .
V gene: TRBV9
J gene: TRBJ2-1
clone size: few
CDR3 length: 16
CDR3 DNA: TGTGCCAGCAGCGTAGTTGGAGGGAACTCCTACAATGAGCAGTTCTTC
CDR3 protein: CASSVVGGNSYNEQFF

D gene: .
V gene: TRBV5-1
J gene: TRBJ1-1
clone size: .
CDR3 length: 14
CDR3 DNA: TGCGCCAGCAGCTTGGGGCAGGGAAGGACTGAAGCTTTCTTT
CDR3 protein: CASSLGQGRTEAFF

D gene: TRBD1
V gene: TRBV19
J gene: TRBJ2-3
clone size: few
CDR3 length: 16
CDR3 DNA: TGTGCCAGTAGTATGCCCGGGACAGGGAGGACAGATACGCAGTATTTT
CDR3 protein: CASSMPGTGRTDTQYF

D gene: TRBD1
V gene: TRBV24-1
J gene: TRBJ2-1
clone size: .
CDR3 length: 15
CDR3 DNA: TGTGCCACCAGTGAAACGGGACAGGGTTACAATGAGCAGTTCTTC
CDR3 protein: CATSETGQGYNEQFF

D gene: .
V gene: TRBV18
J gene: TRBJ1-1
clone size: .
CDR3 length: 16
CDR3 DNA: TGTGCCAGCTCACCAAGATCAGACAGACCAAACACTGAAGCTTTCTTT
CDR3 protein: CASSPRSDRPNTEAFF

D gene: .
V gene: TRBV9
J gene: TRBJ1-3
clone size: .
CDR3 length: 18
CDR3 DNA: TGTGCCAGCAGCGTAGACAGATTTGGGACACACTCTGGGAACACCATATATTTT
CDR3 protein: CASSVDRFGTHSGNTIYF

D gene: .
V gene: TRBV14
J gene: TRBJ1-1
clone size: .
CDR3 length: 14
CDR3 DNA: TGTGCCAGCAGCCAAGAGATGTCGGACACTGAAGCTTTCTTT
CDR3 protein: CASSQEMSDTEAFF

D gene: TRBD2
V gene: TRBV5-1
J gene: TRBJ2-2
clone size: few
CDR3 length: 16
CDR3 DNA: TGCGCCAGCAGCCGCAACCCGGGACTAGACACCGGGGAGCTGTTTTTT
CDR3 protein: CASSRNPGLDTGELFF

D gene: .
V gene: TRBV19
J gene: TRBJ2-7
clone size: .
CDR3 length: 14
CDR3 DNA: TGTGCCAGTAGTATTGAGGCGACGACCTACGAGCAGTACTTC
CDR3 protein: CASSIEATTYEQYF

D gene: .
V gene: TRBV6-1
J gene: TRBJ1-1
clone size: .
CDR3 length: 13
CDR3 DNA: TGTGCCAGCAGTGAAGCGCTTAACACCCCCCCTTTCTTT
CDR3 protein: CASSEALNTPPFF

D gene: TRBD1
V gene: TRBV23-1
J gene: TRBJ2-7
clone size: .
CDR3 length: 15
CDR3 DNA: TGCGCCAGCAGTCAATCAGGACAGGGGACCTACGAGCAGTACTTC
CDR3 protein: CASSQSGQGTYEQYF

D gene: .
V gene: TRBV6-5
J gene: TRBJ2-5
clone size: .
CDR3 length: 15
CDR3 DNA: TGTGCCAGCAGTATCCATACAGCCCTACAAGAGACCCAGTACTTC
CDR3 protein: CASSIHTALQETQYF

D gene: TRBD2
V gene: TRBV18
J gene: TRBJ2-1
clone size: many
CDR3 length: 15
CDR3 DNA: TGTGCCAGCTCACCCCCTAGCGGGAGTGCCAATGAGCAGTTCTTC
CDR3 protein: CASSPPSGSANEQFF

D gene: .
V gene: TRBV7-2
J gene: TRBJ1-3
clone size: many
CDR3 length: 18
CDR3 DNA: TGTGCCAGCAGCTTAGAAAGGGGGGGCCCGAGCTCTGGAAACACCATATATTTT
CDR3 protein: CASSLERGGPSSGNTIYF

D gene: .
V gene: TRBV5-1
J gene: TRBJ1-4
clone size: .
CDR3 length: 14
CDR3 DNA: TGCGCCAGCAGCTTGGACCGGGGAAGAGAAAAACTGTTTTTT
CDR3 protein: CASSLDRGREKLFF

D gene: .
V gene: TRBV7-3
J gene: TRBJ2-1
clone size: .
CDR3 length: 14
CDR3 DNA: TGTGCCAGCAGCTTCCCGGGAGTTTACAATGAGCAGTTCTTC
CDR3 protein: CASSFPGVYNEQFF

D gene: .
V gene: TRBV12-3/TRBV12-4
J gene: TRBJ2-5
clone size: .
CDR3 length: 11
CDR3 DNA: TGTGCCAGCAGCGTCCAAGAGACCCAGTACTTC
CDR3 protein: CASSVQETQYF

D gene: .
V gene: TRBV12-2
J gene: TRBJ1-6
clone size: .
CDR3 length: 15
CDR3 DNA: TGTGCAAGTCGCTTAGTTCCTCCTCCTAATTCACCCCTCCACTTT
CDR3 protein: CASRLVPPPNSPLHF

D gene: .
V gene: TRBV5-1
J gene: TRBJ2-1
clone size: .
CDR3 length: 15
CDR3 DNA: TGCGCCAGCAGCTTGGTCGGGGAGGTTGGCAATGAGCAGTTCTTC
CDR3 protein: CASSLVGEVGNEQFF

D gene: TRBD2
V gene: TRBV29-1
J gene: TRBJ2-7
clone size: .
CDR3 length: 15
CDR3 DNA: TGCAGCGTTGATGGGGGCGGGGGGAGGGCCTACGAGCAGTACTTC
CDR3 protein: CSVDGGGGRAYEQYF

D gene: TRBD2
V gene: TRBV18
J gene: TRBJ2-2
clone size: .
CDR3 length: 15
CDR3 DNA: TGTGCCAGCTCAAGACTAGCGGGGAACACCGGGGAGCTGTTTTTT
CDR3 protein: CASSRLAGNTGELFF

D gene: TRBD2
V gene: TRBV9
J gene: TRBJ2-2
clone size: few
CDR3 length: 16
CDR3 DNA: TGTGCCAGCAGCCCTCGTGCTAGCGGTAACACCGGGGAGCTGTTTTTT
CDR3 protein: CASSPRASGNTGELFF

D gene: .
V gene: TRBV19
J gene: TRBJ1-3
clone size: few
CDR3 length: 15
CDR3 DNA: TGTGCCAGTAGTATATGGGGCAGATCTGGAAACACCATATATTTT
CDR3 protein: CASSIWGRSGNTIYF

D gene: .
V gene: TRBV12-5
J gene: TRBJ1-3
clone size: .
CDR3 length: 14
CDR3 DNA: TGTGCTAGTGGTTTGGTACAGGTTCGGAACCTCCGTTATTTT
CDR3 protein: CASGLVQVRNLRYF

D gene: .
V gene: TRBV14
J gene: TRBJ1-1
clone size: .
CDR3 length: 12
CDR3 DNA: TGTGCCAGCAGCCAAGTTCTCGGTGAAGCTTTCTTT
CDR3 protein: CASSQVLGEAFF

D gene: TRBD1
V gene: TRBV3-1/TRBV3-2
J gene: TRBJ1-6
clone size: .
CDR3 length: 15
CDR3 DNA: TGTGCCAGCAGCCAAGTTACAGGGGGTGGTTCACCCCTCCACTTT
CDR3 protein: CASSQVTGGGSPLHF

D gene: .
V gene: TRBV27
J gene: TRBJ1-3
clone size: .
CDR3 length: 13
CDR3 DNA: TGTGCCAGCAGTTTGGTGGGGGGTAACACCATATATTTT
CDR3 protein: CASSLVGGNTIYF

D gene: .
V gene: TRBV2
J gene: TRBJ2-5
clone size: few
CDR3 length: 11
CDR3 DNA: TGTGCCAGCAGCTGGACTTGGACCCAGTACTTC
CDR3 protein: CASSWTWTQYF

D gene: .
V gene: TRBV3-1/TRBV3-2
J gene: TRBJ2-2
clone size: .
CDR3 length: 14
CDR3 DNA: TGTGCCAGCAGCCGGCTAGCTAGCACCGGGGAGCTGTTTTTT
CDR3 protein: CASSRLASTGELFF

D gene: .
V gene: TRBV5-4
J gene: TRBJ1-1
clone size: .
CDR3 length: 12
CDR3 DNA: TGTGCCGCACAGCGGGGCAACACTGAAGCTTTCTTT
CDR3 protein: CAAQRGNTEAFF

D gene: TRBD2
V gene: TRBV7-2
J gene: TRBJ2-3
clone size: .
CDR3 length: 16
CDR3 DNA: TGTGCCAGCAGCCCGTTAGCGGGAGGGCCGGCAGATACGCAGTATTTT
CDR3 protein: CASSPLAGGPADTQYF

D gene: .
V gene: TRBV2
J gene: TRBJ1-5
clone size: .
CDR3 length: 14
CDR3 DNA: TGTGCCAGCAGCCCGGACAAGGCTAATCAGCCCCAGCATTTT
CDR3 protein: CASSPDKANQPQHF

D gene: TRBD2
V gene: TRBV28
J gene: TRBJ2-1
clone size: .
CDR3 length: 15
CDR3 DNA: TGTGCCAGCAGGTTGGGACTAGCGGGGGGGCATGAGCAGTTCTTC
CDR3 protein: CASRLGLAGGHEQFF

D gene: .
V gene: TRBV19
J gene: TRBJ2-5
clone size: once
CDR3 length: 16
CDR3 DNA: TGTGCCAGTAGTGATTGGGCGGGGGAGACAGGAGAGACCCAGTACTTC
CDR3 protein: CASSDWAGETGETQYF

D gene: TRBD1
V gene: TRBV3-1/TRBV3-2
J gene: TRBJ1-2
clone size: .
CDR3 length: 17
CDR3 DNA: TGTGCCAGCAGCCAAGGACAAATAAGTACAGGGGGCTATGGCTACACCTTC
CDR3 protein: CASSQGQISTGGYGYTF

D gene: TRBD1
V gene: TRBV27
J gene: TRBJ1-2
clone size: .
CDR3 length: 14
CDR3 DNA: TGTGCCAGCAGTACCGACAGGGGGAACTATGGCTACACCTTC
CDR3 protein: CASSTDRGNYGYTF

D gene: TRBD1
V gene: TRBV15
J gene: TRBJ2-1
clone size: .
CDR3 length: 14
CDR3 DNA: TGTGCCACCAGTACAGGGGTAGCATACAATGAGCAGTTCTTC
CDR3 protein: CATSTGVAYNEQFF

D gene: .
V gene: TRBV28
J gene: TRBJ2-6
clone size: .
CDR3 length: 16
CDR3 DNA: TGTGCCAGCAGTTTGGTTCAGGACTCTGGGGCCAACGTCCTGACTTTC
CDR3 protein: CASSLVQDSGANVLTF

D gene: .
V gene: TRBV28
J gene: TRBJ2-7
clone size: .
CDR3 length: 12
CDR3 DNA: TGTGCCAGCAGTGGTCAGTACTACGAGCAGTACTTC
CDR3 protein: CASSGQYYEQYF

D gene: .
V gene: TRBV6-5
J gene: TRBJ2-4
clone size: once
CDR3 length: 14
CDR3 DNA: TGTGCCAGCAGTTATGTGTCGGCCAAAAACATTCAGTACTTC
CDR3 protein: CASSYVSAKNIQYF

D gene: .
V gene: TRBV18
J gene: TRBJ2-5
clone size: .
CDR3 length: 14
CDR3 DNA: TGTGCCAGCTCACCAACGACAGGACAAGAGACCCAGTACTTC
CDR3 protein: CASSPTTGQETQYF

D gene: .
V gene: TRBV6-5
J gene: TRBJ1-1
clone size: .
CDR3 length: 14
CDR3 DNA: TGTGCCAGCAGAGCCGTGGGGGGGCAAGCTGAAGCTTTCTTT
CDR3 protein: CASRAVGGQAEAFF

D gene: TRBD1
V gene: TRBV10-3
J gene: TRBJ1-2
clone size: .
CDR3 length: 13
CDR3 DNA: TGTGCCATCAGTTCGACAGGGCTCTATGGCTACACCTTC
CDR3 protein: CAISSTGLYGYTF

D gene: .
V gene: TRBV5-6
J gene: TRBJ1-1
clone size: .
CDR3 length: 13
CDR3 DNA: TGTGCCAGCAGCTCCGGACTCGGAGTCGGAGCTTTCTTT
CDR3 protein: CASSSGLGVGAFF

D gene: .
V gene: TRBV7-2
J gene: TRBJ1-3
clone size: .
CDR3 length: 15
CDR3 DNA: TGTGCCAGCAGCTTAGTTCTAGGGGTCGGAAACACCATATATTTT
CDR3 protein: CASSLVLGVGNTIYF

D gene: TRBD1
V gene: TRBV11-3
J gene: TRBJ1-4
clone size: .
CDR3 length: 16
CDR3 DNA: TGTGCCAGCAGCTTAGTTAAGGGACAGGGAGGTGAAAAACTGTTTTTT
CDR3 protein: CASSLVKGQGGEKLFF

D gene: TRBD1
V gene: TRBV4-1
J gene: TRBJ1-1
clone size: .
CDR3 length: 19
CDR3 DNA: TGCGCCAGCAGCCCGACCGGGACAGGGTCACAAAAGATGAACACTGAAGCTTTCTTT
CDR3 protein: CASSPTGTGSQKMNTEAFF

D gene: .
V gene: TRBV4-1
J gene: TRBJ2-1
clone size: once
CDR3 length: 11
CDR3 DNA: TGCGCCAGCAGCTTCCAGGGCGAGCAGTTCTTC
CDR3 protein: CASSFQGEQFF

D gene: .
V gene: TRBV5-1
J gene: TRBJ2-5
clone size: .
CDR3 length: 14
CDR3 DNA: TGCGCCAGCAGCTTCTCTCGGGGAGAGGAGACCCAGTACTTC
CDR3 protein: CASSFSRGEETQYF

D gene: .
V gene: TRBV7-8
J gene: TRBJ1-1
clone size: .
CDR3 length: 15
CDR3 DNA: TGTGCCAGCAGCTTAGGTCTGGCAGGGGTTACTGAAGCTTTCTTT
CDR3 protein: CASSLGLAGVTEAFF

D gene: .
V gene: TRBV7-3
J gene: TRBJ2-6
clone size: .
CDR3 length: 16
CDR3 DNA: TGTGCCAGCAGCTTGTCCTCCAACTCCGGGGCCAACGTCCTGACTTTC
CDR3 protein: CASSLSSNSGANVLTF

D gene: .
V gene: TRBV28
J gene: TRBJ1-6
clone size: .
CDR3 length: 14
CDR3 DNA: TGTGCCAGCAGTTTATCGTCAGGGAATTCACCCCTCCACTTT
CDR3 protein: CASSLSSGNSPLHF

D gene: TRBD1
V gene: TRBV27
J gene: TRBJ1-6
clone size: .
CDR3 length: 14
CDR3 DNA: TGTGCCAGCAGACAGGGGACCGGGCTATTGGCCCTCCACTTT
CDR3 protein: CASRQGTGLLALHF